Following are 20 T cell receptor beta chains from one sample sequenced in a study of cytomegalovirus exposure and HLA in healthy donors. Clones were read by immunoSEQ multiplex PCR, and TCRdb kept only the in-frame ones, dropping some. The sample shows under 200,000 clones, 84% of them seen only once. What was sequenced was PBMCs. The receptor set was obtained from a man between 18 and 35 years old in good health and CMV-seropositive.

This rearrangement joins TRBV7-9 to TRBJ2-1; no definite D call. Germline CDR1 is SEHNR and CDR2 is FQNEAQ (reference sequence). CDR3 length equals 14 residues. V shed 4 bases and J shed 1 base, with 8 bases lying between them. CDR3 residues: CASSSPGSYNEQFF. The CDR3 DNA follows: TGTGCCAGCAGCTCCCCAGGTTCCTACAATGAGCAGTTCTTC.

V gene TRBV6-5 combines with J gene TRBJ1-4, with D tentatively TRBD1 (5 bases). This CDR3 region has 15 residues. CDR1 is MNHEY and CDR2 is SVGAGI in the germline V gene. V was cut by 2 bases and J by 5 bases, with 12 bases left in between. CDR3 sequence: CASSYSGDENEKLFF. CDR3 in DNA: TGTGCCAGCAGTTACAGCGGGGACGAAAATGAAAAACTGTTTTTT.

In its sample, this clone was seen once. V is TRBV30 and J is TRBJ1-5; TRBD1 aligns across 8 bases. V lost 2 bases, J lost 4 bases, and 7 bases stayed unmatched. CDR1 and CDR2 (germline): GTSNPN, SVGIG (reference sequence). The CDR3 loop spans 15 amino acids. DNA for the CDR3: TGTGCCTGGAGTTCTACAGGGGGAAGAAATCAGCCCCAGCATTTT. Amino acid sequence: CAWSSTGGRNQPQHF.

The rearrangement uses TRBV6-4 and TRBJ2-2; a possible D gene is TRBD2 (5 bases). Looked up from germline, CDR1 is MRHNA and CDR2 is SNTAGT. This CDR3 region has 15 residues. V was clipped by 4 bases and J by 3 bases, with 12 bases between them. CDR3 residues: CASSARVGDTGELFF. CDR3 coding DNA: TGTGCCAGCAGTGCGAGGGTGGGAGACACCGGGGAGCTGTTTTTT.

The V call is TRBV29-1, the J call TRBJ2-5; tentative D call: TRBD1 (6 bases). Germline CDR1 reads SQVTM; CDR2 reads ANQGSEA. The CDR3 spans 15 residues. V lost 3 bases to trimming and J lost 5 bases, with 19 bases between them. This CDR3 reads CSVDLPTGGFETQYF. The DNA for the CDR3 is TGCAGCGTTGATTTACCGACAGGTGGTTTCGAGACCCAGTACTTC.

This clone showed up just once. V and J are TRBV18 and TRBJ2-7; 7 bases line up with TRBD1. The CDR3 loop spans 14 amino acids. Germline lookup yields CDR1 KGHSH and CDR2 LQKENI. The V gene end was trimmed by 6 bases and the J gene end by 2 bases; junction bases not matched to a gene: 7. CDR3 residues: CASSTSGQTYEQYF. The CDR3 DNA reads as TGTGCCAGCTCCACGTCGGGACAGACCTACGAGCAGTACTTC. Complete variable domain (other parts from reference TRBV18 and TRBJ2-7): NAGVMQNPRHLVRRRGQEARLRCSPMKGHSHVYWYRQLPEEGLKFMVYLQKENIIDESGMPKERFSAEFPKEGPSILRIQQVVRGDSAAYFCASSTSGQTYEQYFGPGTRLTVT.

The chain has TRBV7-2 and TRBJ2-3; D is unclear. Trimming removed 5 bases at V and 2 bases at J, with 8 bases between. Germline lookup yields CDR1 SGHTA and CDR2 FQGNSA. There are 13 residues in the CDR3. The CDR3 DNA reads TGTGCCAGCAGCCCTATCCTCACAGATACGCAGTATTTT. Translating gives CASSPILTDTQYF.

This rearrangement joins TRBV28 to TRBJ1-2, with 10 bases that match TRBD1. The trim removed 4 bases at V and 4 bases at J, leaving 6 bases unmatched. Germline loops: CDR1 MDHEN, CDR2 SYDVKM. The CDR3 is 15 amino acids. The CDR3 DNA is TGTGCCAGCAGTTCGGGACAGGGGCTTTTCTATGGCTACACCTTC. Translated, it gives CASSSGQGLFYGYTF.

The gene calls are TRBV27 and TRBJ2-1; TRBD2 aligns across 10 bases. The CDR3 runs to 16 residues. Trimming cost V 5 bases and J 9 bases; bases outside gene matches: 13. Per germline, CDR1 MNHEY and CDR2 SMNVEV (reference sequence). CDR3 loop: CASSPSVASGSSEQFF. Here the CDR3 DNA reads TGTGCCAGCAGTCCGAGCGTGGCTAGCGGGAGTTCTGAGCAGTTCTTC.

J is TRBJ2-4 and V is TRBV30; 9 bases are a match to TRBD1. The V and J ends lost 8 bases and 1 base, in that order; junction bases with no gene match: 15. The CDR3 extends over 17 amino acids. Per the germline V gene, CDR1 is GTSNPN and CDR2 is SVGIG (reference sequence). The CDR3 is CAATGGAGGSAKNIQYF. In DNA form, the CDR3 reads TGTGCCGCAACAGGGGGCGCGGGTGGGTCGGCCAAAAACATTCAGTACTTC.

The CDR3 DNA is TGTGCCAGCAGTTACGGCGCGGGGCCTAATGAAAAACTGTTTTTT. The encoded protein is CASSYGAGPNEKLFF. The rearrangement links TRBV6-6 to TRBJ1-4, with D perhaps matching TRBD1 (5 bases). The germline gives CDR1 MNHNY, CDR2 SVGAGI (reference sequence). The CDR3 is 15 amino acids. V was shortened by 2 bases and J by 3 bases, with 10 bases between the two germline ends.

The chain employs TRBV27 and TRBJ1-4; D is uncertain. CDR1 and CDR2 from the germline V gene are MNHEY and SMNVEV (reference sequence). Trimming cost V 1 base and J 5 bases, with 11 bases left between them. This CDR3 has 15 residues. DNA of the CDR3: TGTGCCAGCAGTTTATATGGGGAGGGCAATGAAAAACTGTTTTTT. Protein: CASSLYGEGNEKLFF.

This chain's CDR3 is CASNTDPMQPQHF. Here the CDR3 DNA reads TGTGCCAGCAACACAGATCCAATGCAGCCCCAGCATTTT. This chain links TRBV28 with TRBJ1-5; no firm D call. The CDR3 is 13 amino acids. The V end was cut by 7 bases, the J end by 7 bases, with 14 bases between. Germline V CDR1 and CDR2: MDHEN, SYDVKM.

The gene calls are TRBV9 and TRBJ2-1, with 14 bases lining up with TRBD2. This CDR3 has 17 amino acids. The V segment lost 2 bases and the J segment 0 bases; nucleotides outside the gene matches: 1. The germline CDR1 and CDR2 sequences are SGDLS and YYNGEE. The CDR3 DNA reads as TGTGCCAGCAGCGTTGGGACTAGCGGGAGCTCCTACAATGAGCAGTTCTTC. Translated, it gives CASSVGTSGSSYNEQFF.

This clone came up once. The genes are TRBV19 and TRBJ1-2, with 11 nucleotides matching TRBD1. Looked up from germline, CDR1 is LNHDA and CDR2 is SQIVND (reference sequence). The CDR3 spans 14 residues. J was trimmed by 8 bases and V by 7 bases; bases with no gene match: 9. The CDR3 loop reads CASIKDRGPGGYTF. The CDR3 DNA reads as TGTGCCAGTATAAAGGACAGGGGGCCCGGGGGCTACACCTTC.

This chain joins TRBV11-2 and TRBJ2-7; 15 bases map to TRBD2. J gave up 5 bases and V 5 bases, and 7 bases lay outside the gene matches. CDR1 and CDR2 (germline): SGHAT, FQNNGV. This CDR3 region has 16 residues. This chain's CDR3 is CASSTPGLAGGNEQYF. The CDR3 DNA sequence: TGTGCCAGCAGCACGCCGGGACTAGCGGGAGGCAACGAGCAGTACTTC. Drawing the rest from reference TRBV11-2 and TRBJ2-7, the complete variable domain is EAGVAQSPRYKIIEKRQSVAFWCNPISGHATLYWYQQILGQGPKLLIQFQNNGVVDDSQLPKDRFSAERLKGVDSTLKIQPAKLEDSAVYLCASSTPGLAGGNEQYFGPGTRLTVT.

This sequence joins TRBV5-1 and TRBJ2-3; TRBD1 matches 9 bases. V was clipped by 3 bases and J by 0 bases; unmatched bases: 5. CDR3 length: 16 residues. CDR1 SGHRS and CDR2 YFSETQ come from the germline V gene. CDR3 DNA sequence: TGCGCCAGCAGCTCACGGGGACAGGGAAGCACAGATACGCAGTATTTT. This encodes CASSSRGQGSTDTQYF.

The chain combines TRBV9 with TRBJ2-7, with 11 bases aligning to TRBD2. V lost 4 bases, J lost 0 bases, and 15 bases stayed unmatched. This CDR3 has 19 amino acids. Germline V lookup: CDR1 SGDLS, CDR2 YYNGEE. Here the CDR3 reads CASSPGEASGRLSSYEQYF. Written as DNA, the CDR3 is TGTGCCAGCAGCCCCGGGGAGGCTAGCGGGAGGCTCAGCTCCTACGAGCAGTACTTC.

The J gene is TRBJ2-1, the V gene TRBV7-3; a weak D match, TRBD2 (5 bases). This CDR3 contains 13 residues. Germline V lookup: CDR1 SGHTA, CDR2 FQGTGA. Trimming cost V 2 bases and J 4 bases, with 6 bases left between them. CDR3 region: CASSLSGYNEQFF. In DNA form, the CDR3 reads TGTGCCAGCAGCTTATCGGGGTACAATGAGCAGTTCTTC.

The J gene is TRBJ2-2, the V gene TRBV9, with D maybe TRBD2 (6 bases). Trimming cost V 4 bases and J 7 bases, with 14 bases left between them. Germline CDR1 and CDR2: SGDLS and YYNGEE. The CDR3 loop spans 14 amino acids. This CDR3 is CASSSPWGVGELFF. CDR3 in DNA: TGTGCCAGCAGCTCCCCTTGGGGGGTCGGGGAGCTGTTTTTT.